This passage covers 6 T cell receptor beta chains from one sample sequenced in a study of blood T cell repertoires in COVID-19 (dated by TCRdb to 2020 to 2021). To prepare the library, the immunoSEQ multiplex PCR assay was applied. TCRdb carries this immuneACCESS record with in-frame sequences only. Its versions omit some clonotypes, under half of them owing to an unresolved V gene in the studies checked, with the rest unexplained. This sample gives over 100,000 clones in total; 86% of them show up just once. The ten largest clones take up over 9.5% of the sample. What was sequenced was peripheral blood. The source of these receptors is a woman in her seventies with COVID-19, enrolled during active disease.

This clone occurred a few times. The chain carries TRBV30 and TRBJ1-1; D may be TRBD1 (5 bases). The CDR3 has 13 amino acids. Looked up from germline, CDR1 is GTSNPN and CDR2 is SVGIG (reference sequence). The V end lost 2 bases, the J end lost 3 bases, and 10 bases lay between the germline ends. CDR3 bases: TGTGCCTGGAGTAGGACACGAGACACTGAAGCTTTCTTT. Its protein is CAWSRTRDTEAFF.

This clone has just one count. This chain joins TRBV5-5 and TRBJ1-1; 7 nucleotides agree with TRBD1. Germline trimming cut 2 bases from V and 5 bases from J; bases unmatched to any gene: 6. There are 14 residues in the CDR3. Per the germline V gene, CDR1 is SGHKS and CDR2 is YYEKEE (reference sequence). CDR3 coding DNA: TGTGCCAGCAGCTTCCAGGGGGATTGGACTGAAGCTTTCTTT. Encoded protein: CASSFQGDWTEAFF.

V is TRBV19 and J is TRBJ2-1; 8 positions agree with TRBD1. The CDR3 is 15 residues long. With 4 bases clipped from V and 6 bases from J, the junction kept 8 bases outside the gene matches. Germline V gene lookup returns CDR1 LNHDA and CDR2 SQIVND (reference sequence). CDR3 protein: CASSTGQGAVNEQFF. The CDR3, as DNA: TGTGCCAGTAGTACCGGACAGGGCGCGGTCAATGAGCAGTTCTTC.

The rearrangement joins TRBV19 to TRBJ1-3; 7 bases are a match to TRBD1. Per the germline V gene, CDR1 is LNHDA and CDR2 is SQIVND (reference sequence). V was clipped by 4 bases and J by 2 bases; unmatched bases: 2. The CDR3 is 14 residues long. The CDR3 bases are TGTGCCAGTAGTAGACAGGGAGCTGGAAACACCATATATTTT. Its protein is CASSRQGAGNTIYF.

The rearrangement links TRBV3-1 (or the pseudogene TRBV3-2) to TRBJ1-1, with D possibly matching TRBD1 (6 bases). V was clipped by 5 bases and J by 0 bases, with 13 bases between them. Germline CDR1 and CDR2: LGHDT and YNNKEL (reference sequence). This CDR3 spans 15 amino acids. The CDR3 protein is CASSWTVSLNTEAFF. The CDR3 bases are TGTGCCAGCAGCTGGACAGTATCCTTGAACACTGAAGCTTTCTTT.

The J gene is TRBJ2-3, the V gene TRBV2, with 8 bases that match TRBD2. CDR1 is SNHLY and CDR2 is FYNNEI in the germline V gene. The CDR3 totals 17 residues. V shed 6 bases and J 0 bases; nucleotides not matched to a gene: 11. The CDR3 coding sequence is TGTGCCAGCAGACCACCCAGGACTAGCCCCAGCACAGATACGCAGTATTTT. Translating gives CASRPPRTSPSTDTQYF.